The 6 T cell receptor beta chains below all came from one sample that was sequenced in a study of T-cell reconstitution after alpha-beta-depleted transplantation in children. The TCRbeta library incorporated unique molecular identifiers. TCRdb reprocessed the PCR reads via MiXCR and lists one record per CDR3 protein. The sample lists over 150,000 distinct CDR3 sequences, 5.5% to 7% occurring once. The sequences come from PBMCs, collected before TCRalphabeta/CD19-depleted stem cell transplant. The receptors come from a boy younger than 10 with acute lymphoblastic leukemia, due to receive a stem cell transplant.

This clonotype has at least ten counts. The junction departs from germline at one end; a sequencing error may be responsible. V usage is TRBV7-9 and J usage is TRBJ1-1; D gene uncertain. The CDR3 is made up of 13 amino acids. Per germline, CDR1 SEHNR and CDR2 FQNEAQ (reference sequence). CDR3 loop: CASSLGENAEAFF. CDR3 nucleotides: TGTGCCAGCAGCTTAGGGGAGAACGCTGAAGCTTTCTTT.

The rearrangement joins TRBV30 to TRBJ2-7; TRBD1 might be the D (6 bases). Germline V gene lookup returns CDR1 GTSNPN and CDR2 SVGIG (reference sequence). V lost 1 base to trimming and J lost 2 bases, with 12 bases between them. This CDR3 region has 14 residues. DNA of the CDR3: TGTGCCTGGAGTGATAGGGGGATTACCTACGAGCAGTACTTC. Translating gives CAWSDRGITYEQYF.

The sample holds many counts of this clonotype. J is TRBJ2-7 and V is TRBV7-2; the match to TRBD1 covers 7 bases. The junction had 8 bases not matched to a gene; V was cut back by 3 bases and J by 0 bases. The CDR3 length is 16 residues. The germline CDR1 and CDR2 sequences are SGHTA and FQGNSA. In DNA form, the CDR3 reads TGTGCCAGCAGCTTTAGAGGGGGCGTTGGCTCCTACGAGCAGTACTTC. Translation: CASSFRGGVGSYEQYF. Complete variable domain (other parts from reference TRBV7-2 and TRBJ2-7): GAGVSQSPSNKVTEKGKDVELRCDPISGHTALYWYRQSLGQGLEFLIYFQGNSAPDKSGLPSDRFSAERTGGSVSTLTIQRTQQEDSAVYLCASSFRGGVGSYEQYFGPGTRLTVT.

This clonotype was recorded at least ten times. At one end, the junction sequence differs from germline, possibly due to a read error. The J gene is TRBJ2-1, the V gene TRBV10-2, with D possibly being TRBD2 (6 bases). Per germline, CDR1 WSHSY and CDR2 SAAADI. The CDR3 is 15 amino acids. The CDR3: CASKDLLANVNDQFF. CDR3 bases: TGCGCCAGCAAGGATTTGCTAGCGAATGTCAATGATCAGTTCTTC.

The J gene is TRBJ1-5, the V gene TRBV12-3 or TRBV12-4; possible D gene TRBD1, 6 bases. Trimming shortened V by 6 bases and J by 2 bases, and 17 bases separated the two germline ends. This CDR3 region has 16 residues. CDR3 nucleotides: TGTGCCAGCAGCTGGCAGAGGTCAGGGGGCAATCAGCCCCAGCATTTT. This sequence encodes CASSWQRSGGNQPQHF.

Here the CDR3 DNA reads TGTGCCACCAGCAGAGATCGGGGGACCGATCAGCCCCAGCATTTT. Translated, it gives CATSRDRGTDQPQHF. The chain links TRBV15 to TRBJ1-5, with a possible D match to TRBD1 (5 bases). From germline, CDR1 is LNHNV and CDR2 YYDKDF (reference sequence). CDR3 length equals 15 residues. Trimming removed 0 bases at V and 5 bases at J, with 11 bases between.